This entry features one T cell receptor beta chain sequence. Its cognate antigen is unknown. These data are taken from a study of T cell responses to AZD1222 COVID-19 vaccine. Whole-study context: Researchers grouped second doses given at about 4 or about 12 weeks into one pool. Whole-study findings and limits: Among the donors, most were white British and more were female, and clonal diversity was possibly underestimated. Nearly half of the spike-specific TCRs reportedly recognize variant regions that carry no mutations.

There are 22 residues in the CDR3. Germline trimming cut 5 bases from V and 0 bases from J; bases unmatched to any gene: 22. The germline CDR1 and CDR2 sequences are MDHEN and SYDVKM. The method was immunoSEQ multiplex PCR; TCRdb's version includes in-frame clones alone and lacks a portion of them. The sample yields 150,000 or so clones, approximately 92% seen once. Sequences were derived from peripheral blood, sampled on day 0 of AZD1222 vaccination. This sequence was found in an adult in good health. The rearrangement uses TRBV28 and TRBJ1-4, with 9 bases fitting TRBD1. The CDR3 DNA sequence: TGTGCCAGCAGTCTCTCGGGACAGGGATATGGGCGCCAGGTTGCAACTAATGAAAAACTGTTTTTT. This gives the protein CASSLSGQGYGRQVATNEKLFF.